These T cell receptor beta chains were read from a single sample in a study of cytomegalovirus exposure and HLA in healthy donors. Here immunoSEQ multiplex PCR was the method, and the copy in TCRdb shows in-frame clones only, minus some. Counted here are some 33,000 clones, about 60% occurring once; the ten biggest clones make up over 20%. Sequencing input: PBMCs. The receptors stem from a man between 45 and 60 years old in good health and CMV-seropositive. CDR3s include the opening cysteine and the closing phenylalanine or tryptophan. Each record gives: D gene, J gene, V gene, clone size, CDR3 DNA, CDR3 protein. The D gene is left open where the match is weak. Rows give clone size only sometimes, using once, few, many, or a class for an expanded clone.

d_call: NA; j_call: TRBJ2-1; v_call: TRBV14; clone_size: NA; cdr3_nt: TGTGCCAGCAGCCAAGACCAGCGGGCATTCAATGAGCAGTTCTTC; cdr3_aa: CASSQDQRAFNEQFF
d_call: TRBD1; j_call: TRBJ2-7; v_call: TRBV7-3; clone_size: NA; cdr3_nt: TGTGCCAGCAGCTGGACAGGGGACTCCTACGAGCAGTACTTC; cdr3_aa: CASSWTGDSYEQYF
d_call: TRBD2; j_call: TRBJ2-1; v_call: TRBV13; clone_size: NA; cdr3_nt: TGTGCCAGCAGCCTAGGGACTAGCGGGAGAGGTGAGCAGTTCTTC; cdr3_aa: CASSLGTSGRGEQFF
d_call: NA; j_call: TRBJ1-1; v_call: TRBV4-2; clone_size: NA; cdr3_nt: TGTGCCAGCAGCCGGGGGGGCGGGGACACTGAAGCTTTCTTT; cdr3_aa: CASSRGGGDTEAFF
d_call: TRBD2; j_call: TRBJ2-2; v_call: TRBV30; clone_size: NA; cdr3_nt: TGTGCCTGGAGTTGGGGACTAGAGGACACCGGGGAGCTGTTTTTT; cdr3_aa: CAWSWGLEDTGELFF
d_call: NA; j_call: TRBJ2-7; v_call: TRBV7-6; clone_size: NA; cdr3_nt: TGTGCCAGCAGCTTCTCCCAGGAGGGCTACGAGCAGTACTTC; cdr3_aa: CASSFSQEGYEQYF
d_call: NA; j_call: TRBJ1-5; v_call: TRBV2; clone_size: NA; cdr3_nt: TGTGCCAGCAGTGATAAGACTTTCCTAAATCAGCCCCAGCATTTT; cdr3_aa: CASSDKTFLNQPQHF
d_call: NA; j_call: TRBJ2-3; v_call: TRBV5-1; clone_size: NA; cdr3_nt: TGCGCCAGTAAATCGGGGGGCCCGACAGATACGCAGTATTTT; cdr3_aa: CASKSGGPTDTQYF
d_call: TRBD2; j_call: TRBJ2-2; v_call: TRBV29-1; clone_size: NA; cdr3_nt: TGCAGCTGCCGACGTCGCGGGGGGGCTAGGGACACCGGGGAGCTGTTTTTT; cdr3_aa: CSCRRRGGARDTGELFF
d_call: NA; j_call: TRBJ2-5; v_call: TRBV5-6; clone_size: NA; cdr3_nt: TGTGCCAGCAGCTTGGTCCAGACTCAAGAGACCCAGTACTTC; cdr3_aa: CASSLVQTQETQYF
d_call: NA; j_call: TRBJ2-7; v_call: TRBV4-1; clone_size: few; cdr3_nt: TGCGCCAGCAGCTACCGACAGTCGGGCGAGCAGTACTTC; cdr3_aa: CASSYRQSGEQYF
d_call: NA; j_call: TRBJ1-3; v_call: TRBV10-3; clone_size: NA; cdr3_nt: TGTGCCATCAGTGAGTGGGCCGGCTCTGGAAACACCATATATTTT; cdr3_aa: CAISEWAGSGNTIYF
d_call: TRBD1; j_call: TRBJ2-5; v_call: TRBV28; clone_size: NA; cdr3_nt: TGTGCCAGCAGTACCAGGACAGGTCAAGAGACCCAGTACTTC; cdr3_aa: CASSTRTGQETQYF
d_call: TRBD1; j_call: TRBJ2-7; v_call: TRBV7-6; clone_size: NA; cdr3_nt: TGTGCCAGCAGTTTTAGCCCGGACAGGCAAAACTCCTACGAGCAGTACTTC; cdr3_aa: CASSFSPDRQNSYEQYF
d_call: NA; j_call: TRBJ2-7; v_call: TRBV29-1; clone_size: NA; cdr3_nt: TGCAGCGCTCGGACAGTACTTTTCGCCGAGCAGTACTTC; cdr3_aa: CSARTVLFAEQYF
d_call: TRBD1; j_call: TRBJ1-2; v_call: TRBV7-9; clone_size: NA; cdr3_nt: TGTGCCAGCAGCCACCGGGACAGGGTTGGTGGCTACACCTTC; cdr3_aa: CASSHRDRVGGYTF
d_call: NA; j_call: TRBJ2-7; v_call: TRBV14; clone_size: NA; cdr3_nt: TGTGCCAGCAGCGTACAGGGAATTTACGAGCAGTACTTC; cdr3_aa: CASSVQGIYEQYF
d_call: NA; j_call: TRBJ1-5; v_call: TRBV5-1; clone_size: NA; cdr3_nt: TGCGCCAGCAGTATCGAAGGGGGCAATCAGCCCCAGCATTTT; cdr3_aa: CASSIEGGNQPQHF
d_call: NA; j_call: TRBJ1-4; v_call: TRBV19; clone_size: few; cdr3_nt: TGTGCCAGTACCGAGGGAAGGATTGAAAAACTGTTTTTT; cdr3_aa: CASTEGRIEKLFF
d_call: NA; j_call: TRBJ2-7; v_call: TRBV25-1; clone_size: NA; cdr3_nt: TGTGCCAGCAGTGAACGGGACTTTCCTTGGGAGCAGTACTTC; cdr3_aa: CASSERDFPWEQYF
d_call: TRBD1; j_call: TRBJ2-1; v_call: TRBV7-3; clone_size: NA; cdr3_nt: TGTGCCAGCAGCTCCGGACAGGGGAAGAATGAGCAGTTCTTC; cdr3_aa: CASSSGQGKNEQFF
d_call: NA; j_call: TRBJ1-4; v_call: TRBV6-5; clone_size: NA; cdr3_nt: TGTGCCAGCAGTGCATGGACAAATGAAAAACTGTTTTTT; cdr3_aa: CASSAWTNEKLFF
d_call: TRBD2; j_call: TRBJ2-7; v_call: TRBV5-6; clone_size: NA; cdr3_nt: TGTGCCAGCAGCCCCCGACTAGCGGGGGTGTACGAGCAGTACTTC; cdr3_aa: CASSPRLAGVYEQYF
d_call: TRBD2; j_call: TRBJ2-1; v_call: TRBV4-1; clone_size: NA; cdr3_nt: TGCGCCAGCAGCCAAGATGGGCGGGGGAAGGTGAATGAGCAGTTCTTC; cdr3_aa: CASSQDGRGKVNEQFF
d_call: NA; j_call: TRBJ1-4; v_call: TRBV4-3; clone_size: NA; cdr3_nt: TGCGCCAGCAGCCAGGCAGGGGCGGAAAAACTGTTTTTT; cdr3_aa: CASSQAGAEKLFF
d_call: NA; j_call: TRBJ2-7; v_call: TRBV25-1; clone_size: NA; cdr3_nt: TGTGCCAGCAGTGAATTGGGGGGCTCCTACGAGCAGTACTTC; cdr3_aa: CASSELGGSYEQYF
d_call: TRBD1; j_call: TRBJ1-5; v_call: TRBV5-1; clone_size: NA; cdr3_nt: TGCGCCAGCAGCTTGGGTGCAGGGGGAGGCAATCAGCCCCAGCATTTT; cdr3_aa: CASSLGAGGGNQPQHF
d_call: NA; j_call: TRBJ2-2; v_call: TRBV6-1; clone_size: NA; cdr3_nt: TGTGCCAGTTCGGAGGGCCACCGGGAGCTGTTTTTT; cdr3_aa: CASSEGHRELFF
d_call: NA; j_call: TRBJ1-1; v_call: TRBV5-1; clone_size: NA; cdr3_nt: TGCGCCAGCAGCTTATACGGTTCGAACACTGAAGCTTTCTTT; cdr3_aa: CASSLYGSNTEAFF
d_call: TRBD2; j_call: TRBJ2-7; v_call: TRBV29-1; clone_size: NA; cdr3_nt: TGCAGCGTGGGACTAGCGGGAGGGTCCTACGAGCAGTACTTC; cdr3_aa: CSVGLAGGSYEQYF
d_call: NA; j_call: TRBJ2-7; v_call: TRBV1; clone_size: NA; cdr3_nt: TGCACCAGCAGGGGTGTGGGGGGGTTCAGCTGTCGCGAGCAGTACTTC; cdr3_aa: CTSRGVGGFSCREQYF